The 3 T cell receptor beta chains presented below share a single source sample, sequenced in a study of blood T cells in healthy people across ages. Combining a sample-barcoded 5' primer with a J-beta primer mix, a second PCR ran for roughly 6 to 12 cycles. In TCRdb, the 5' RACE reads were re-called with MiXCR into one record per CDR3 protein. Among about 1 million distinct CDR3 sequences, 35% to 50% were seen once, and the ten largest hold approximately 17%. The sequenced sample consisted of blood. Receptors originate from an older woman in good health.

This chain links TRBV28 with TRBJ2-1; 9 bases fit TRBD2. The CDR3 is 13 residues long. Unmatched junction bases numbered 5, after V lost 9 bases and J lost 5 bases. Germline V gene sequence: CDR1 MDHEN, CDR2 SYDVKM. The DNA of the CDR3 is TGTGCCAGGCCGGGACTAGCCCACAATGAGCAGTTCTTC. It translates to CARPGLAHNEQFF.

The chain couples TRBV12-3 or TRBV12-4 to TRBJ2-1; perhaps TRBD2 as D (5 bases). The DNA end lines up better with TRBJ2-7; the J call may be wrong. CDR3 length: 14 amino acids. The CDR3 bases are TGTGCCAGCAGTCCGCCCCCGGGGTGCAATGAGCAGTACTTC. Its translation is CASSPPPGCNEQYF.

This clonotype was recorded once. The genes are TRBV20-1 and TRBJ2-1; unclear D gene. The CDR3 has 11 residues. The V end lost 1 base, the J end lost 8 bases, and 6 bases lay between the germline ends. Germline values: CDR1 DFQATT, CDR2 SNEGSKA (reference sequence). CDR3 amino acids: CSARGVDEQFF. CDR3 nucleotides: TGCAGTGCTAGAGGCGTTGATGAGCAGTTCTTC.